These T cell receptor beta chains were read from a single sample in a study of OX40 agonist ivuxolimab in advanced cancers. The method was immunoSEQ multiplex PCR; TCRdb's version includes in-frame clones alone and lacks a portion of them. The table lists around 55,000 clones, around 77% of them singletons. Sequences were derived from CD4+ or CD8+ T cells sorted from blood, sampled in a trial of the OX40 agonist ivuxolimab. These receptors all stem from an adult with an advanced solid tumor such as melanoma, head and neck, liver or kidney cancer. Both conserved end residues are part of each CDR3. A D gene is named only where the DNA matches it firmly. Expanded clones get a size class; other rows say once, few or many, or leave the size out.

cdr3_nt: TGCGCCAGCAGCCTACCTGGAGGGGATGGCTACACCTTC
cdr3_aa: CASSLPGGDGYTF
j_call: TRBJ1-2
clone_size: .
d_call: .
v_call: TRBV5-1

cdr3_nt: TGTGCCGGCAGCTGGGGGAGGGCTTGGGTAGGGGAGCTGTTTTTT
cdr3_aa: CAGSWGRAWVGELFF
j_call: TRBJ2-2
clone_size: .
d_call: TRBD2
v_call: TRBV30

cdr3_nt: TGTGCCAGCAGCGGGCAGGGGAATGAGCAGTTCTTC
cdr3_aa: CASSGQGNEQFF
j_call: TRBJ2-1
clone_size: .
d_call: .
v_call: TRBV7-2

cdr3_nt: TGTGCCAGCAGCTTAGATGGAGGGACAGGGGTCTATGGCTACACCTTC
cdr3_aa: CASSLDGGTGVYGYTF
j_call: TRBJ1-2
clone_size: many
d_call: TRBD1
v_call: TRBV11-2

cdr3_nt: TGTGCCAGCAGTCCTTCCGACGGGATAGGAAACACCATATATTTT
cdr3_aa: CASSPSDGIGNTIYF
j_call: TRBJ1-3
clone_size: .
d_call: .
v_call: TRBV2

cdr3_nt: TGTGCCAGCAGCCAAGCCGGGGGAAACACCATATATTTT
cdr3_aa: CASSQAGGNTIYF
j_call: TRBJ1-3
clone_size: .
d_call: .
v_call: TRBV14

cdr3_nt: TGCGCCAGCAGCCAGGCCTACAGGGGCAGGACTGAAGCTTTCTTT
cdr3_aa: CASSQAYRGRTEAFF
j_call: TRBJ1-1
clone_size: few
d_call: TRBD1
v_call: TRBV4-1

cdr3_nt: TGTGCCAGCAGCCCCGGGCCTTACTCTGGAAACACCATATATTTT
cdr3_aa: CASSPGPYSGNTIYF
j_call: TRBJ1-3
clone_size: .
d_call: .
v_call: TRBV7-3

cdr3_nt: TGTGCCAGCAGCCCCTCCGGCGGGACTAGCGGGATTGAGCAGTACTTC
cdr3_aa: CASSPSGGTSGIEQYF
j_call: TRBJ2-7
clone_size: .
d_call: TRBD2
v_call: TRBV4-2

cdr3_nt: TGTGCCATCAGTGCGCAGGGGTTAGTGAAAAATGAGCAGTTCTTC
cdr3_aa: CAISAQGLVKNEQFF
j_call: TRBJ2-1
clone_size: .
d_call: .
v_call: TRBV10-3

cdr3_nt: TGTGCCAGCAGCTTAGATGGGACAGGGGAAGAGACCCAGTACTTC
cdr3_aa: CASSLDGTGEETQYF
j_call: TRBJ2-5
clone_size: .
d_call: TRBD1
v_call: TRBV7-2

cdr3_nt: TGCGCCAGCAGCCAGCTGACAGGGGGAGACACCGGGGAGCTGTTTTTT
cdr3_aa: CASSQLTGGDTGELFF
j_call: TRBJ2-2
clone_size: .
d_call: TRBD1
v_call: TRBV4-1

cdr3_nt: TGTGCCAGAAGCTCGGGACAGAGGGCGAATCAGCCCCAGCATTTT
cdr3_aa: CARSSGQRANQPQHF
j_call: TRBJ1-5
clone_size: .
d_call: .
v_call: TRBV7-5

cdr3_nt: TGTGCCAGCAGTTCTTCCCGGGGACAGCGAAACACCGGGGAGCTGTTTTTT
cdr3_aa: CASSSSRGQRNTGELFF
j_call: TRBJ2-2
clone_size: .
d_call: TRBD1
v_call: TRBV27

cdr3_nt: TGTGCCAGCAGCTATGACAGGGATTCACCCCTCCACTTT
cdr3_aa: CASSYDRDSPLHF
j_call: TRBJ1-6
clone_size: .
d_call: TRBD1
v_call: TRBV11-3

cdr3_nt: TGTGCCAGCAGCGCCCGGACAGGGAGAAACACCATATATTTT
cdr3_aa: CASSARTGRNTIYF
j_call: TRBJ1-3
clone_size: .
d_call: TRBD1
v_call: TRBV13

cdr3_nt: TGTGCCATCAGTGAGCCACTGGAGAATTCCTACGAGCAGTACTTC
cdr3_aa: CAISEPLENSYEQYF
j_call: TRBJ2-7
clone_size: .
d_call: .
v_call: TRBV10-3